A selection of T cell receptor beta chains follows, all from one sample in a study of T cell responses to AZD1222 COVID-19 vaccine. Sequencing was performed with immunoSEQ multiplex PCR; in TCRdb, only in-frame clones are kept and a portion is missing. The table lists about 140,000 clones, less than 95% of them singletons. Sequences were derived from peripheral blood, sampled on day 0 of AZD1222 vaccination. All receptors come from an adult in good health. Each CDR3 is given with its conserved first and last residue. A D gene is named only where the DNA matches it firmly. Clone size is given for some rows only: seen once, a few or many times, or a class if the clone is expanded.

D gene: NA
J gene: TRBJ2-7
V gene: TRBV24-1
clone size: NA
CDR3 protein: CATSDKGYEQYF
CDR3 DNA: TGTGCCACCAGTGATAAGGGCTACGAGCAGTACTTC

D gene: TRBD1
J gene: TRBJ1-3
V gene: TRBV30
clone size: NA
CDR3 protein: CAWSGLRTGGTYSGNTIYF
CDR3 DNA: TGTGCCTGGAGTGGTTTAAGGACAGGGGGGACCTACTCTGGAAACACCATATATTTT

D gene: TRBD1
J gene: TRBJ2-5
V gene: TRBV7-9
clone size: NA
CDR3 protein: CASQGQDEVAGETQYF
CDR3 DNA: TGTGCCAGCCAGGGACAGGATGAAGTGGCGGGAGAGACCCAGTACTTC

D gene: TRBD1
J gene: TRBJ2-7
V gene: TRBV7-2
clone size: NA
CDR3 protein: CASSLTRGQGDYEQYF
CDR3 DNA: TGTGCCAGCAGCCTTACAAGAGGTCAGGGGGACTACGAGCAGTACTTC

D gene: TRBD2
J gene: TRBJ2-5
V gene: TRBV19
clone size: NA
CDR3 protein: CASSMTSGTGETQYF
CDR3 DNA: TGTGCCAGTAGTATGACTAGCGGGACGGGAGAGACCCAGTACTTC

D gene: NA
J gene: TRBJ1-2
V gene: TRBV24-1
clone size: NA
CDR3 protein: CATSAVGARGYTF
CDR3 DNA: TGTGCCACCAGTGCCGTCGGTGCTCGGGGCTACACCTTC

D gene: TRBD1
J gene: TRBJ1-2
V gene: TRBV11-2
clone size: NA
CDR3 protein: CASSPDRGYGYTF
CDR3 DNA: TGTGCCAGCAGCCCAGACAGGGGCTATGGCTACACCTTC

D gene: NA
J gene: TRBJ2-3
V gene: TRBV10-3
clone size: NA
CDR3 protein: CATSPRGTDTQYF
CDR3 DNA: TGTGCCACCTCCCCCCGGGGGACAGATACGCAGTATTTT

D gene: TRBD1
J gene: TRBJ1-2
V gene: TRBV13
clone size: NA
CDR3 protein: CASSLGLRDRVSYGYTF
CDR3 DNA: TGTGCCAGCAGCTTAGGACTCCGGGACAGGGTTTCGTATGGCTACACCTTC

D gene: NA
J gene: TRBJ1-2
V gene: TRBV10-3
clone size: NA
CDR3 protein: CAISESTRGRGGYTF
CDR3 DNA: TGTGCCATCAGTGAGTCGACTCGGGGACGGGGTGGCTACACCTTC

D gene: NA
J gene: TRBJ2-5
V gene: TRBV21-1
clone size: NA
CDR3 protein: CASSKVRRLADGETQYF
CDR3 DNA: TGTGCCAGCAGCAAAGTTAGGCGGCTAGCGGACGGAGAGACCCAGTACTTC

D gene: NA
J gene: TRBJ1-5
V gene: TRBV6-5
clone size: NA
CDR3 protein: CASRLSYSNQPQHF
CDR3 DNA: TGTGCCAGCAGGCTAAGTTATAGCAATCAGCCCCAGCATTTT

D gene: NA
J gene: TRBJ1-2
V gene: TRBV3-1/TRBV3-2
clone size: NA
CDR3 protein: CASSNEGQVYGYTF
CDR3 DNA: TGTGCCAGCAGCAACGAGGGTCAAGTTTATGGCTACACCTTC

D gene: NA
J gene: TRBJ1-6
V gene: TRBV11-2
clone size: NA
CDR3 protein: CASSQETGSPLHF
CDR3 DNA: TGTGCCAGCAGCCAAGAGACTGGGTCACCCCTCCACTTT

D gene: NA
J gene: TRBJ1-3
V gene: TRBV7-9
clone size: NA
CDR3 protein: CASSYGGDTIYF
CDR3 DNA: TGTGCCAGCAGCTACGGGGGAGACACCATATATTTT

D gene: NA
J gene: TRBJ1-6
V gene: TRBV4-1
clone size: NA
CDR3 protein: CASSQAVNSPLHF
CDR3 DNA: TGCGCCAGCAGCCAAGCGGTGAATTCACCCCTCCACTTT

D gene: NA
J gene: TRBJ2-7
V gene: TRBV28
clone size: NA
CDR3 protein: CATRRTAVAGYEQYF
CDR3 DNA: TGTGCCACCCGGCGGACGGCGGTCGCTGGGTACGAGCAGTACTTC

D gene: NA
J gene: TRBJ1-1
V gene: TRBV5-1
clone size: NA
CDR3 protein: CASSHRGGEDTEAFF
CDR3 DNA: TGCGCCAGCAGCCACCGCGGCGGAGAGGACACTGAAGCTTTCTTT

D gene: NA
J gene: TRBJ1-5
V gene: TRBV12-3/TRBV12-4
clone size: NA
CDR3 protein: CASTGQYNQPQHF
CDR3 DNA: TGTGCCAGCACTGGACAGTACAATCAGCCCCAGCATTTT

D gene: NA
J gene: TRBJ2-2
V gene: TRBV11-3
clone size: NA
CDR3 protein: CASSYRDTNTGELFF
CDR3 DNA: TGTGCCAGCAGCTACCGGGACACGAACACCGGGGAGCTGTTTTTT

D gene: NA
J gene: TRBJ1-1
V gene: TRBV28
clone size: NA
CDR3 protein: CASSSWTENTEAFF
CDR3 DNA: TGTGCCAGCAGTTCCTGGACGGAGAACACTGAAGCTTTCTTT

D gene: NA
J gene: TRBJ1-2
V gene: TRBV28
clone size: NA
CDR3 protein: CASNGLRDGYTF
CDR3 DNA: TGTGCCAGCAACGGGCTGAGGGACGGCTACACCTTC

D gene: NA
J gene: TRBJ2-3
V gene: TRBV7-7
clone size: NA
CDR3 protein: CASSPGPSPSTDTQYF
CDR3 DNA: TGTGCCAGCAGCCCCGGGCCCTCACCTAGCACAGATACGCAGTATTTT

D gene: NA
J gene: TRBJ2-6
V gene: TRBV6-2/TRBV6-3
clone size: few
CDR3 protein: CASSGVLGANVLTF
CDR3 DNA: TGTGCCAGCAGCGGGGTTCTCGGGGCCAACGTCCTGACTTTC

D gene: NA
J gene: TRBJ2-5
V gene: TRBV7-7
clone size: NA
CDR3 protein: CASSLDGQETQYF
CDR3 DNA: TGTGCCAGCAGCTTAGACGGGCAAGAGACCCAGTACTTC

D gene: NA
J gene: TRBJ2-2
V gene: TRBV21-1
clone size: NA
CDR3 protein: CASSKFGGGDRGAGELFF
CDR3 DNA: TGTGCCAGCAGCAAATTTGGGGGAGGTGACAGGGGTGCCGGGGAGCTGTTTTTT

D gene: TRBD2
J gene: TRBJ2-3
V gene: TRBV28
clone size: NA
CDR3 protein: CASSLRGLALFGDTQYF
CDR3 DNA: TGTGCCAGCAGTTTACGGGGACTAGCGTTGTTTGGAGATACGCAGTATTTT

D gene: NA
J gene: TRBJ1-2
V gene: TRBV2
clone size: NA
CDR3 protein: CASSGWTYGYTF
CDR3 DNA: TGTGCCAGCAGCGGCTGGACCTATGGCTACACCTTC

D gene: NA
J gene: TRBJ1-2
V gene: TRBV21-1
clone size: once
CDR3 protein: CASILGRVWGYGYTF
CDR3 DNA: TGTGCCAGCATCCTCGGAAGGGTCTGGGGCTATGGCTACACCTTC

D gene: NA
J gene: TRBJ1-3
V gene: TRBV10-3
clone size: NA
CDR3 protein: CAISDPGNTIYF
CDR3 DNA: TGTGCCATCAGTGACCCGGGAAACACCATATATTTT

D gene: TRBD1
J gene: TRBJ2-7
V gene: TRBV7-9
clone size: NA
CDR3 protein: CASSLRGAGGRDEQYF
CDR3 DNA: TGTGCCAGCAGCTTAAGAGGGGCAGGGGGCCGTGACGAGCAGTACTTC

D gene: NA
J gene: TRBJ2-2
V gene: TRBV5-1
clone size: once
CDR3 protein: CASSLWDTGELFF
CDR3 DNA: TGCGCCAGCAGCTTGTGGGACACCGGGGAGCTGTTTTTT

D gene: NA
J gene: TRBJ2-4
V gene: TRBV2
clone size: NA
CDR3 protein: CASSENNVAKNIQYF
CDR3 DNA: TGTGCCAGCAGTGAAAACAATGTAGCCAAAAACATTCAGTACTTC

D gene: NA
J gene: TRBJ1-6
V gene: TRBV6-4
clone size: NA
CDR3 protein: CASSAEINSPLHF
CDR3 DNA: TGTGCCAGCAGTGCCGAGATTAATTCACCCCTCCACTTT

D gene: NA
J gene: TRBJ1-1
V gene: TRBV25-1
clone size: NA
CDR3 protein: CASSEQGTEAFF
CDR3 DNA: TGTGCCAGCAGTGAACAGGGCACTGAAGCTTTCTTT

D gene: NA
J gene: TRBJ2-5
V gene: TRBV3-1/TRBV3-2
clone size: NA
CDR3 protein: CASSSPGQETQYF
CDR3 DNA: TGTGCCAGCAGCTCACCAGGCCAAGAGACCCAGTACTTC

D gene: NA
J gene: TRBJ1-2
V gene: TRBV5-1
clone size: NA
CDR3 protein: CASSQGLTNYGYTF
CDR3 DNA: TGCGCCAGCAGCCAGGGACTTACTAACTATGGCTACACCTTC

D gene: NA
J gene: TRBJ1-1
V gene: TRBV7-9
clone size: NA
CDR3 protein: CASSLVGEEAFF
CDR3 DNA: TGTGCCAGCAGCCTAGTGGGGGAAGAAGCTTTCTTT

D gene: NA
J gene: TRBJ2-7
V gene: TRBV28
clone size: NA
CDR3 protein: CASSLWGGGSSYEQYF
CDR3 DNA: TGTGCCAGCAGTTTATGGGGAGGTGGGTCTTCTTACGAGCAGTACTTC

D gene: TRBD1
J gene: TRBJ1-1
V gene: TRBV9
clone size: NA
CDR3 protein: CASSTGTALVTEAFF
CDR3 DNA: TGTGCCAGCAGCACCGGGACAGCCTTGGTTACTGAAGCTTTCTTT

D gene: TRBD2
J gene: TRBJ2-3
V gene: TRBV19
clone size: NA
CDR3 protein: CASSRGVSTDTQYF
CDR3 DNA: TGTGCCAGTAGTCGGGGGGTGAGCACAGATACGCAGTATTTT